The rows below give T cell receptor beta chains drawn from one sample of a study of early stage breast cancer tumors. Data came from immunoSEQ multiplex PCR; TCRdb stores just in-frame clones and leaves some out. The sample includes about 24,000 clones, about two thirds of them seen just once. The sequencing sample was made of breast tumor tissue. These receptors were collected from a person between 60 and 70 years old with breast cancer. Both conserved end residues are part of each CDR3. Clone size appears in some rows only: once, few, many, or a class for an expanded clone.

v_gene: TRBV6-6; j_gene: TRBJ1-4; abundance: -; CDR3aa: CASRTGATNEKLFF
v_gene: TRBV7-9; j_gene: TRBJ2-3; abundance: many; CDR3aa: CASSSTPLATDTQYF
v_gene: TRBV7-9; j_gene: TRBJ1-5; abundance: -; CDR3aa: CASSWGGKGQPQHF
v_gene: TRBV7-7; j_gene: TRBJ2-2; abundance: medium-sized; CDR3aa: CASSTIPGESTGELFF
v_gene: TRBV7-3; j_gene: TRBJ2-5; abundance: -; CDR3aa: CASSFSGQETQYF
v_gene: TRBV6-5; j_gene: TRBJ1-2; abundance: -; CDR3aa: CASSYGTGGAFYGYTF
v_gene: TRBV4-1; j_gene: TRBJ2-5; abundance: -; CDR3aa: CASSLGGGGVLETQYF
v_gene: TRBV7-2; j_gene: TRBJ2-3; abundance: -; CDR3aa: CASSLRVGRDTQYF
v_gene: TRBV9; j_gene: TRBJ2-6; abundance: -; CDR3aa: CASSVYSGANVLTF
v_gene: TRBV7-6; j_gene: TRBJ2-1; abundance: once; CDR3aa: CASSLSRSGEQFF
v_gene: TRBV7-9; j_gene: TRBJ2-7; abundance: -; CDR3aa: CASSPLGGSSYEQYF
v_gene: TRBV27; j_gene: TRBJ2-3; abundance: few; CDR3aa: CASSREGTDTQYF
v_gene: TRBV6-1; j_gene: TRBJ2-7; abundance: -; CDR3aa: CASSPGTGNYEQYF
v_gene: TRBV11-2; j_gene: TRBJ2-1; abundance: -; CDR3aa: CASSLRDSGSLYNEQFF
v_gene: TRBV27; j_gene: TRBJ2-7; abundance: -; CDR3aa: CASSFVAGTNEQYF
v_gene: TRBV19; j_gene: TRBJ1-5; abundance: -; CDR3aa: CASSPAGGERISNQPQHF
v_gene: TRBV10-3; j_gene: TRBJ1-1; abundance: few; CDR3aa: CAISTQGMNTEAFF
v_gene: TRBV6-5; j_gene: TRBJ2-2; abundance: few; CDR3aa: CASSGTPTGELFF
v_gene: TRBV11-3; j_gene: TRBJ2-3; abundance: few; CDR3aa: CASSLSFTDTQYF
v_gene: TRBV4-1; j_gene: TRBJ2-5; abundance: medium-sized; CDR3aa: CASSSPTSETQYF
v_gene: TRBV30; j_gene: TRBJ2-1; abundance: -; CDR3aa: CAWSGGAFNEQFF
v_gene: TRBV27; j_gene: TRBJ2-1; abundance: -; CDR3aa: CASSLSQPWRDEQFF
v_gene: TRBV5-6; j_gene: TRBJ2-3; abundance: -; CDR3aa: CASSFREGVYADTQYF
v_gene: TRBV7-8; j_gene: TRBJ2-5; abundance: -; CDR3aa: CASSLAGPAGATQYF
v_gene: TRBV18; j_gene: TRBJ1-1; abundance: -; CDR3aa: CASSSTGINTEAFF
v_gene: TRBV7-2; j_gene: TRBJ1-2; abundance: -; CDR3aa: CASSLAPGIYGYTF
v_gene: TRBV10-1; j_gene: TRBJ2-5; abundance: -; CDR3aa: CASSDVLGESETQYF
v_gene: TRBV28; j_gene: TRBJ2-7; abundance: once; CDR3aa: CASSYRTGAYEQYF
v_gene: TRBV6-5; j_gene: TRBJ2-2; abundance: -; CDR3aa: CASSLAGDNTGELFF
v_gene: TRBV7-2; j_gene: TRBJ2-1; abundance: few; CDR3aa: CASSQTSGPYNEQFF
v_gene: TRBV30; j_gene: TRBJ1-2; abundance: -; CDR3aa: CAWVSRDKLTGYTF
v_gene: TRBV5-1; j_gene: TRBJ2-1; abundance: once; CDR3aa: CASSRGAGVLFDEQFF
v_gene: TRBV6-1; j_gene: TRBJ2-7; abundance: -; CDR3aa: CASRGRLAAYEQYF
v_gene: TRBV9; j_gene: TRBJ2-1; abundance: few; CDR3aa: CASRSGDNEQFF
v_gene: TRBV11-2; j_gene: TRBJ1-1; abundance: -; CDR3aa: CASSLNSMNTEAFF
v_gene: TRBV5-1; j_gene: TRBJ2-2; abundance: few; CDR3aa: CASMEDSGTGELFF
v_gene: TRBV18; j_gene: TRBJ1-2; abundance: -; CDR3aa: CASSPPGQGYGYTF
v_gene: TRBV28; j_gene: TRBJ2-7; abundance: -; CDR3aa: CASSLIEGSGQLYEQYF
v_gene: TRBV10-2; j_gene: TRBJ2-7; abundance: -; CDR3aa: CASSRQRGFYEQYF
v_gene: TRBV6-5; j_gene: TRBJ1-1; abundance: medium-sized; CDR3aa: CASSSFSDYTEAFF
v_gene: TRBV6-6; j_gene: TRBJ1-5; abundance: -; CDR3aa: CVSGEQNQPQHF
v_gene: TRBV2; j_gene: TRBJ1-5; abundance: once; CDR3aa: CASNGLNGNQPQHF
v_gene: TRBV7-2; j_gene: TRBJ2-7; abundance: -; CDR3aa: CASSLTPSRVGPYEQYF